These 5 T cell receptor beta chains were sequenced from one sample in a study of T-cell reconstitution after alpha-beta-depleted transplantation in children. Unique molecular identifiers were built into the TCRbeta library. TCRdb processed the PCR reads anew with MiXCR; each CDR3 protein has one entry. Of under 850,000 distinct CDR3 sequences listed, around 14% are singletons. The sequencing used PBMCs, collected before TCRalphabeta/CD19-depleted stem cell transplant. All receptors come from a girl aged 2-10 years with congenital amegakaryocytic thrombocytopenia, due to receive a stem cell transplant.

The table lists this clonotype with a few counts. The chain combines TRBV5-1 with TRBJ2-5, with 8 bases identical to TRBD2. V dropped 3 bases and J dropped 2; count of bases not matched to a gene: 6. Germline V CDR1 and CDR2: SGHRS, YFSETQ. The CDR3 loop spans 15 amino acids. The CDR3 here is CASSYSGILQETQYF. CDR3 coding DNA: TGCGCCAGCAGCTATAGCGGGATACTTCAAGAGACCCAGTACTTC.

The chain has TRBV29-1 and TRBJ2-1, with 10 bases that match TRBD2. Germline loops: CDR1 SQVTM, CDR2 ANQGSEA. CDR3 length equals 16 residues. V trimming: 6 bases; J trimming: 5 bases; junction bases outside the gene matches: 13. The CDR3 sequence: CSVWGRLAGDDNEQFF. The CDR3 coding sequence is TGCAGCGTATGGGGGCGGCTAGCGGGAGACGACAATGAGCAGTTCTTC.

This clonotype was seen repeatedly, ten times or more. This rearrangement joins TRBV29-1 to TRBJ2-2; the match to TRBD1 covers 8 bases. The CDR3 consists of 13 residues. Germline assignment: CDR1 SQVTM and CDR2 ANQGSEA. V lost 7 bases to trimming and J lost 5 bases; unmatched junction nucleotides: 6. The CDR3 coding sequence is TGCAGCGCGAATACAGGGGGAACCGGGGAGCTGTTTTTT. Protein: CSANTGGTGELFF.

There are many counts of this clonotype. The gene calls are TRBV12-3 or TRBV12-4 and TRBJ2-7, with a tentative D call TRBD1 (5 bases). Trimming shortened V by 6 bases and J by 2 bases, and 17 bases separated the two germline ends. There are 15 residues in the CDR3. The CDR3 DNA is TGTGCCAGCAGCCTGGGGCCGGGCAGTCCCTACGAGCAGTACTTC. The encoded protein is CASSLGPGSPYEQYF.

On this clonotype itself: At one of its ends the junction is not consistent with the germline gene, which may arise from a read error. The chain has TRBV28 and TRBJ2-7, with D possibly being TRBD2 (6 bases). The CDR3 contains 16 residues. CDR1 and CDR2 (germline): MDHEN, SYDVKM. The CDR3 loop is CASTQEGTLSSYEQYF. DNA for the CDR3: TGCGCCAGCACGCAGGAGGGCACCCTAAGCTCCTACGAGCAGTACTTC.